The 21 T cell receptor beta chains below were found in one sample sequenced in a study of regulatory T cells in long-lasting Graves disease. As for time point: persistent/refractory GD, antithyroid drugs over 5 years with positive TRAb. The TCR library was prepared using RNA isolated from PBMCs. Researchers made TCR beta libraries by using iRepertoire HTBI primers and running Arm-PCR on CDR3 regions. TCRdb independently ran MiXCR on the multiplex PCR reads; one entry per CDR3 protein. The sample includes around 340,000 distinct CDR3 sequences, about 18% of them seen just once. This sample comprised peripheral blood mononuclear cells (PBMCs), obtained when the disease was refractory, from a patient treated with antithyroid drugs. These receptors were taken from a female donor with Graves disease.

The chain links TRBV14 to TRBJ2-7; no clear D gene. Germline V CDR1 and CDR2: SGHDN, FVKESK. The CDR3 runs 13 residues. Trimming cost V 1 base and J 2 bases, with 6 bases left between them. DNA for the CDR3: TGTGCCAGCAGCCAAGGGGGTACCTACGAGCAGTACTTC. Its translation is CASSQGGTYEQYF.

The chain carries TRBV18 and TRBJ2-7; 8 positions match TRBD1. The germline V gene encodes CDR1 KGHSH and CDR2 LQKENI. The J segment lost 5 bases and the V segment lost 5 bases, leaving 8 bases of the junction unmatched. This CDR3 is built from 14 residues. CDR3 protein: CASSTQGAGDEQYF. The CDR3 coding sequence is TGTGCCAGCTCAACTCAGGGGGCAGGGGACGAGCAGTACTTC.

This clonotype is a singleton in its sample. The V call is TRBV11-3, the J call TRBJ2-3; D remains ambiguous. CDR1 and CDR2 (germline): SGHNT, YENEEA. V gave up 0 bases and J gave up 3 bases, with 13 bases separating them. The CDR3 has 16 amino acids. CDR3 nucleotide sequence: TGTGCCAGCAGCTTAGAGGTCCCTAAATCTACAGATACGCAGTATTTT. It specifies CASSLEVPKSTDTQYF.

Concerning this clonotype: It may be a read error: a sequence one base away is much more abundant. This chain's CDR3 is CASSRDMNQPQHF. The CDR3 bases are TGTGCCAGCAGTCGGGACATGAATCAGCCCCAGCATTTT. The chain links TRBV6-1 to TRBJ1-5; the D gene is possibly TRBD1 (6 bases). Germline lookup yields CDR1 MNHNS and CDR2 SASEGT. The CDR3 is made up of 13 amino acids. Between the trimmed V and J ends, which lost 5 bases and 4 bases, there was a span of 9 bases.

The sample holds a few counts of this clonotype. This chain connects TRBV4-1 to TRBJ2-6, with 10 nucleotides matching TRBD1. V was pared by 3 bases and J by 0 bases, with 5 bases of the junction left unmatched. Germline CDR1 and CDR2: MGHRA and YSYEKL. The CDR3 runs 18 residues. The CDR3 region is CASSQRDRGNSGANVLTF. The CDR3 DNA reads TGCGCCAGCAGCCAGCGGGACAGGGGCAACTCTGGGGCCAACGTCCTGACTTTC.

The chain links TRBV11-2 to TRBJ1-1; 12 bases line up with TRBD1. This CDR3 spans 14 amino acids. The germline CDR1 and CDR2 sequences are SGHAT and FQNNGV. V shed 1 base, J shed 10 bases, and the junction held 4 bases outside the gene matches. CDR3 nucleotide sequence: TGTGCCAGCAGCTTAGTAGGGGACAGGGGGCTAGCTTTCTTT. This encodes CASSLVGDRGLAFF.

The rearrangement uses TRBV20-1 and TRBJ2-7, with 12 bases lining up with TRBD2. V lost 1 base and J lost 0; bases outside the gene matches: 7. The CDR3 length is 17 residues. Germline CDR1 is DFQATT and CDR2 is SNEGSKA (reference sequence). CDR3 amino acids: CSARGTSGTLSSYEQYF. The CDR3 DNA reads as TGCAGTGCTAGAGGGACTAGCGGGACCCTGAGCTCCTACGAGCAGTACTTC.

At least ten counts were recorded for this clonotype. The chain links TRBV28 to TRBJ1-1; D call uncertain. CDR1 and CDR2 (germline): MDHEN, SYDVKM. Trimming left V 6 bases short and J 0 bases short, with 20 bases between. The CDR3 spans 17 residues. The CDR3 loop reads CASSTLRQPLMNTEAFF. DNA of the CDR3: TGTGCCAGCAGCACCCTACGGCAGCCTCTAATGAACACTGAAGCTTTCTTT.

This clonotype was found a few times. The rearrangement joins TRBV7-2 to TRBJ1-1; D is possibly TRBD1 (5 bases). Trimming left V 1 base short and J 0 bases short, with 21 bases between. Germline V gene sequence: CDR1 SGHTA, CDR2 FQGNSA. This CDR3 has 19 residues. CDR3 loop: CASSLGPWDRIIMNTEAFF. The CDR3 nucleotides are TGTGCCAGCAGCTTAGGGCCCTGGGACCGTATTATCATGAACACTGAAGCTTTCTTT.

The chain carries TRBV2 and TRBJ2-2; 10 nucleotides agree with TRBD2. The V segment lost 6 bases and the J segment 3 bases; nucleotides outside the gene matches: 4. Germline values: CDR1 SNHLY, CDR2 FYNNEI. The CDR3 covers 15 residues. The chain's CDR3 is CASRPLAGDTGELFF. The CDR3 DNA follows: TGTGCCAGCAGACCCCTAGCGGGAGACACCGGGGAGCTGTTTTTT.

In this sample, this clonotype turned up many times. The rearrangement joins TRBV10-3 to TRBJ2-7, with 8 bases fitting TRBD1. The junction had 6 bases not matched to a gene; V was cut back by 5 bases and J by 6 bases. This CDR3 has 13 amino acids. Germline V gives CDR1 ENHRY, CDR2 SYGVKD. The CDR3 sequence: CAISRDRGGEQYF. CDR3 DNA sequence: TGTGCCATCAGTCGTGACAGGGGAGGCGAGCAGTACTTC.

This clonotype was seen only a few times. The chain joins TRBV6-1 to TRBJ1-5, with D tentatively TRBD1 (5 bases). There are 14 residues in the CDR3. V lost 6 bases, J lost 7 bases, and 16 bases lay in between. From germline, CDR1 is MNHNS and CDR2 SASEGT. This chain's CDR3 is CASRKRGYSQPQHF. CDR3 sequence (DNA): TGTGCCAGCAGAAAACGGGGGTACAGCCAGCCCCAGCATTTT.

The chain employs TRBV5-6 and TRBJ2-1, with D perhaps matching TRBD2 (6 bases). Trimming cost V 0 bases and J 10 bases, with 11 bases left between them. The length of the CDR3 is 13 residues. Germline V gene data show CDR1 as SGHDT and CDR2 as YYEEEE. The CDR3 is CASSLGLGMEQFF. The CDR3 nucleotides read TGTGCCAGCAGCTTGGGACTAGGGATGGAGCAGTTCTTC.

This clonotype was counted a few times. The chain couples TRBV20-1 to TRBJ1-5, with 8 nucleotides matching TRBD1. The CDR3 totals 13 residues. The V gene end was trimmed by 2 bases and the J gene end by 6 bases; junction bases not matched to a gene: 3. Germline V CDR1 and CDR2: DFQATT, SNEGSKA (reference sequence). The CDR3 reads CSARPTGAQPQHF. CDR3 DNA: TGCAGTGCTAGACCGACAGGGGCTCAGCCCCAGCATTTT.

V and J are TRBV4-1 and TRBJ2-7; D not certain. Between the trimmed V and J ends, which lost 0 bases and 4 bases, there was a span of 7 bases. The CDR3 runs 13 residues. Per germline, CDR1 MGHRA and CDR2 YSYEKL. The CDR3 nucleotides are TGCGCCAGCAGCCAAGAAGAAATTTACGAGCAGTACTTC. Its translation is CASSQEEIYEQYF.

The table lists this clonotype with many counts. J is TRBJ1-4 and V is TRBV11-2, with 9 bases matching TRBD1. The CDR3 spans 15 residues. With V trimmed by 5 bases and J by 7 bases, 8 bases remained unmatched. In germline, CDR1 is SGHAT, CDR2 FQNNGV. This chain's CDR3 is CASSRRDREAEKLFF. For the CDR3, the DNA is TGTGCCAGCAGCCGCCGGGACAGGGAAGCTGAAAAACTGTTTTTT. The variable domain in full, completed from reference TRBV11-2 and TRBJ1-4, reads EAGVAQSPRYKIIEKRQSVAFWCNPISGHATLYWYQQILGQGPKLLIQFQNNGVVDDSQLPKDRFSAERLKGVDSTLKIQPAKLEDSAVYLCASSRRDREAEKLFFGSGTQLSVL.

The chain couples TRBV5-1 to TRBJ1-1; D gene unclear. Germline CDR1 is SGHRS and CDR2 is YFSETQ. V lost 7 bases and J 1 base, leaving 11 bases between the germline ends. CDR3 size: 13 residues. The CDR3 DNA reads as TGCGCCAGCTGCCGGGAGGGGAACACTGAAGCTTTCTTT. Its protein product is CASCREGNTEAFF.

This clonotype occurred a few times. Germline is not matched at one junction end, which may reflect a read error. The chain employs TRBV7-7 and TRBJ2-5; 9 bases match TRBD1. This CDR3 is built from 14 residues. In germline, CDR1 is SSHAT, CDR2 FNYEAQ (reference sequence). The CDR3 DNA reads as TGTGCTAGCAGCTCCCCGGGACAGGGTGAGACCCAGTACTTC. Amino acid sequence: CASSSPGQGETQYF.

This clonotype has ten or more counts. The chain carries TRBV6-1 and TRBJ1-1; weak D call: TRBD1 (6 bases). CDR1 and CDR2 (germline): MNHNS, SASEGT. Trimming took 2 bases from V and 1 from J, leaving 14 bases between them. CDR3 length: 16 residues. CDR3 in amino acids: CASSEWGGGKNTEAFF. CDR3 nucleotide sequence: TGTGCCAGCAGTGAATGGGGCGGGGGCAAGAACACTGAAGCTTTCTTT.

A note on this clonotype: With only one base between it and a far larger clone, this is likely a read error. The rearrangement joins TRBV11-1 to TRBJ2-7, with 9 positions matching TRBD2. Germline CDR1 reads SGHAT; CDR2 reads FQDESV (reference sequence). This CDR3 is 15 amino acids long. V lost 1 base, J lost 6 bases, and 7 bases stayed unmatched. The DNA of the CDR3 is TGTGCCAGCAGCTTAGGTGCGGGAGGGCGATGCGAGCAGTACTTC. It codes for CASSLGAGGRCEQYF. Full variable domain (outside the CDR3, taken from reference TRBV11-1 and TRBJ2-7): EAEVAQSPRYKITEKSQAVAFWCDPISGHATLYWYRQILGQGPELLVQFQDESVVDDSQLPKDRFSAERLKGVDSTLKIQPAELGDSAMYLCASSLGAGGRCEQYFGPGTRLTVT.

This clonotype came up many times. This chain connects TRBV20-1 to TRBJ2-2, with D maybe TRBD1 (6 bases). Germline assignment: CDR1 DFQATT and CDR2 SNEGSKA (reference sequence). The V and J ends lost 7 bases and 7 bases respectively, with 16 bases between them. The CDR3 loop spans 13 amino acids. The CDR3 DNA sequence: TGCAGTGGCCAGGGGTATTTGGGCGGGGAGCTGTTTTTT. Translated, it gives CSGQGYLGGELFF.